This T cell receptor (beta chain) originates from a study of blood T cells in healthy people across ages (dated by TCRdb to 2013 to 2016). Notes on the research overall: In model experiments, roughly one uniquely barcoded TCR beta cDNA molecule per two T cells was captured by template switching. Age-related changes in TCR beta repertoire diversity were measured in the study by deep sequencing normalized with unique cDNA molecular identifiers. Four age groups were formed from the donors: young (average 16 years), middle-aged (approximately 40), aged (over 55) and long-lived (roughly 88). Using the same blood draw, the study looked at two additional independent replicas of 1 million unique cDNA reads for two donors, one aged 18 to 30 and the other aged 80 or older.

Libraries were constructed by 5' RACE. The listed sequencing device is Illumina HiSeq 2500. A second PCR of about 7 to 12 cycles was run with a J-beta primer mix and a sample-barcoded 5' primer. A template-switch 5' adaptor carrying 12 random nucleotides introduced a unique molecular identifier onto each TCR beta cDNA molecule. Each sample yielded at least 3 million CDR3-containing paired-end reads. First-strand cDNA synthesis was performed from all RNA using the Mint cDNA synthesis kit, with priming by a TRBC-specific oligonucleotide. All cDNA was treated with uracil-DNA glycosylase and then went through a first 18-cycle PCR with the universal primers M1SS and BC2_uni_R. The paper's processing steps were these. For normalization, 1 million high-quality reads were randomly selected from each sample, with every read carrying a distinct molecular identifier. Reads sharing molecular identifiers were discarded rather than binned into consensus sequences. MiTCR, set to a Q25 quality threshold and the strictest error-elimination algorithm, was used for CDR3 identification, clonotype clustering and error correction. Lower-bound total TCR beta diversity was estimated with a nonparametric unseen species model using Euler transformation. TCRdb reworked the public reads: Q25 trimming with fastp, MiXCR clone assembly, productive beta chains retained. Rows are combined by CDR3 protein, so each entry shows the most common genes and DNA. TCRdb, not the original authors, processed these V and J calls. In all, the sample holds 500,000 to 550,000 distinct CDR3 sequences, and approximately 25% of those were seen once. The ten most abundant clones make up around 10% of the sample.

The roughly 42 donors, aged about 6 to 90 years, were systemically healthy Caucasian individuals from Russia. About 10 milliliters of peripheral blood were collected from each donor into EDTA-treated Vacutainer tubes. Ficoll-Paque density-gradient centrifugation was used to isolate PBMCs, with at least 6.5 million obtained per sample. Total RNA was extracted from PBMCs with Trizol reagent, with at least 5.5 micrograms obtained per sample. Naive CD45RAhigh/CD27high T cell percentages were measured by flow cytometry on a PBMC aliquot from every donor. Spanning cysteine to phenylalanine, the CDR3 consists of 14 amino acids. The entry retains the CDR3 DNA only, 42 bases that are in frame from base 1. Via the germline V gene (reference sequence), CDR1 is DFQATT and CDR2 SNEGSKA. V gives up 3 bases and J gives up 4 bases, and the segment between their germline ends measures 14 bases. Results and caveats for the whole study, not just this receptor: Estimates of total diversity based on one million sequenced T cells were regarded as lower bounds and as underestimates. Because the CMV infection status of the donors was unknown, age-related changes in expanded clonotypes may potentially have been confounded. Bulk unsorted PBMC profiling prevented conclusive comparison of naive and antigen-experienced compartments. Compared with the aged group, the long-lived group had more naive CD4+ T cells, fewer expanded clones and increased TCR diversity, a pattern suggesting age selection. Observed TCR beta diversity per million T cells fell roughly linearly with age, and a significant reduction was already apparent by age roughly 41. A strong correlation was found between observed TCR beta diversity and the percentage of naive T cells measured by flow cytometry.

A word on this clonotype: Its antigen target is currently unknown. The record has no base qualities; no much larger clone is one base away.

The same sample was also used in a study of T cells of mothers and their children. The second study also describes: Donors were nine systemically healthy Caucasian individuals: three mothers and their six children. cDNA synthesis used all of the extracted RNA, with roughly 1.6 ug of RNA in each 15 ul reaction. In the second PCR, sample barcodes and 2-4 random nucleotides were introduced via the M1S primer. Each mother yielded over 9.5 million TCR beta CDR3 reads and each child 3 million to 3.5 million reads. TCR recombination output is similarly shaped by thymic selection in related and unrelated pairs, with a minor effect exerted by inherited differences. Normalized repertoire overlap was always slightly but never significantly higher in related than unrelated mother-child pairs. Persistent microchimeric T cell clones were not detected, at a sensitivity of approximately 100 clones per million clonotypes. Deep NGS was used in the study to compare the TCR beta repertoires of mothers and children and to look for features that separate related mother-child pairs from unrelated individuals. The mean age was approximately 41 +/- 4 years for the mothers and approximately 11 +/- 4 years for the children. Libraries were sequenced on Illumina HiSeq 2000 with 100+100 nt paired-end reads after adapter ligation with NEBNext reagents. To prevent cross-contamination, the mother and child libraries were prepared one month apart and sequenced in separate runs. Each donor had between roughly 450,000 and 2,100,000 distinct TCR beta clonotypes identified. Naive TCR beta clonotypes were estimated from low-frequency clonotypes matched to each donor's FACS-determined naive share, without sorting.

Input material: blood. The chain couples TRBV20-1 to TRBJ2-3, with the D gene too uncertain to name. The sequence was collected from a boy between 10 and 17 years old in good health. The DNA sequence follows: TGCAGTGCTAGGCCTGGGGTCTCCGCAGATACGCAGTATTTT. Its coded protein is CSARPGVSADTQYF.